This T cell receptor beta chain was identified during a study of control samples from healthy donors and cancer patients. The assay was immunoSEQ multiplex PCR, and TCRdb's table has in-frame clones only and misses some. The data contain 51,000 or so clones, over 70% of them seen just once; the ten biggest clones take up 10%. The CDR3 runs 13 residues. Germline values: CDR1 LNHDA, CDR2 SQIVND (reference sequence). V lost 5 bases and J lost 6, with 10 bases in between. The material sequenced was blood. V gene TRBV19 combines with J gene TRBJ2-2; no definite D call. This receptor was identified in a man aged 65 to 79 in good health. The CDR3 DNA reads TGTGCCAGTAGTTTCAACACGGCCGGGGAGCTGTTTTTT. This encodes CASSFNTAGELFF. The full variable domain, in which reference TRBV19 and TRBJ2-2 provide the parts outside the CDR3, is DGGITQSPKYLFRKEGQNVTLSCEQNLNHDAMYWYRQDPGQGLRLIYYSQIVNDFQKGDIAEGYSVSREKKESFPLTVTSAQKNPTAFYLCASSFNTAGELFFGEGSRLTVL.